The next 12 T cell receptor beta chains were all read from a single sample in a study of cytomegalovirus exposure and HLA in healthy donors (TCRdb year 2017). The protocol used for the library was the immunoSEQ multiplex PCR assay. TCRdb took over this immuneACCESS table, retaining in-frame rearrangements with V and J assigned. Such tables are incomplete; in checked studies, under half of the missing clones stem from an unresolved V gene, and the remainder is unexplained. For this sample there are about 150,000 clones; 94% appear just once. Of the sample, about 2% falls within the top ten clones. Input material: PBMCs. The receptors originated from a man between 18 and 35 years old in good health and CMV-seropositive.

The V call is TRBV2, the J call TRBJ1-2, with D unresolved. The CDR3 is 14 amino acids. The germline gives CDR1 SNHLY, CDR2 FYNNEI. The V gene lost 6 bases and the J gene lost 3 bases, with 14 bases spanning the gap. The CDR3 protein is CASSGTSADYGYTF. CDR3 nucleotide sequence: TGTGCCAGCAGCGGTACCTCAGCGGACTATGGCTACACCTTC.

V usage is TRBV27 and J usage is TRBJ1-5; 7 positions agree with TRBD1. The CDR3 spans 14 residues. Per germline, CDR1 MNHEY and CDR2 SMNVEV (reference sequence). Trimming took 6 bases from V and 7 from J; bases not matched to a gene: 9. CDR3 residues: CASSHRQGGQPQHF. DNA for the CDR3: TGTGCCAGCAGCCATAGACAGGGCGGCCAGCCCCAGCATTTT.

This chain uses TRBV28 with TRBJ2-2; D gene uncertain. The germline V and J ends were trimmed by 7 bases and 5 bases, with 11 bases remaining between them. This CDR3 is 13 amino acids long. Germline CDR1 is MDHEN and CDR2 is SYDVKM. CDR3 sequence: CASTPPRTGELFF. In nucleotides, the CDR3 is TGTGCCAGCACTCCCCCGCGGACCGGGGAGCTGTTTTTT.

The chain recombines TRBV2 with TRBJ2-7, with D perhaps TRBD1 (6 bases). The germline CDR1 and CDR2 sequences are SNHLY and FYNNEI. Trimming removed 9 bases from V and 0 bases from J, with 12 bases in between. This CDR3 has 13 amino acids. The chain's CDR3 is CARGGETSYEQYF. DNA for the CDR3: TGTGCCAGAGGGGGAGAAACCTCCTACGAGCAGTACTTC.

V is TRBV10-3 and J is TRBJ2-3; 7 bases agree with TRBD1. V lost 6 bases and J lost 6; bases outside the gene matches: 15. The CDR3 sequence is 16 residues long. The germline V gene has CDR1 ENHRY and CDR2 SYGVKD. The DNA of the CDR3 is TGTGCCATCAGCCGGGACAGCGCCTTTTCGAGGGATACGCAGTATTTT. Its protein is CAISRDSAFSRDTQYF.

The rearrangement uses TRBV15 and TRBJ2-7, with 11 bases that match TRBD2. The CDR3 extends over 15 amino acids. Germline V CDR1 and CDR2: LNHNV, YYDKDF (reference sequence). J lost 6 bases, V lost 1 base, and 5 bases had no gene match. CDR3 region: CATSRVPGLAAEQYF. DNA for the CDR3: TGTGCCACCAGCAGAGTGCCGGGACTAGCGGCCGAGCAGTACTTC.

The rearrangement links TRBV5-6 to TRBJ1-5; weak D call: TRBD1 (5 bases). V lost 5 bases and J 2 bases, leaving 11 bases between the germline ends. This CDR3 has 14 amino acids. Germline V gives CDR1 SGHDT, CDR2 YYEEEE. The CDR3 DNA sequence: TGTGCCAGCAGTAATTGGGGGGGCAATCAGCCCCAGCATTTT. It encodes CASSNWGGNQPQHF.

The chain joins TRBV5-1 to TRBJ2-7; D uncertain. The CDR3 has 17 amino acids. The V gene's germline CDR1 is SGHRS and CDR2 YFSETQ. Trimming took 1 base from V and 2 from J, leaving 19 bases between them. This CDR3 reads CASSLSSRESITYEQYF. Here the CDR3 DNA reads TGCGCCAGCAGCTTGTCGTCTCGAGAGTCCATTACCTACGAGCAGTACTTC.

The chain uses TRBV7-8 and TRBJ2-7, with 7 bases lining up with TRBD1. The CDR3 sequence is 15 residues long. V shed 4 bases and J 2 bases; nucleotides not matched to a gene: 8. Germline-derived CDR1 and CDR2 are SGHVS and FQNEAQ. The CDR3 bases are TGTGCCAGCAGCTGGGGGACAGCGTCACCCTACGAGCAGTACTTC. Residues: CASSWGTASPYEQYF.

This clone came up a few times. The chain combines TRBV7-9 with TRBJ2-7; 9 positions match TRBD2. J gave up 5 bases and V 5 bases, and 7 bases lay outside the gene matches. Germline CDR1 is SEHNR and CDR2 is FQNEAQ (reference sequence). The CDR3 sequence is 14 residues long. The CDR3 bases are TGTGCCAGCAGCCCACGGGCTAGCGGGAACGAGCAGTACTTC. This gives the protein CASSPRASGNEQYF.

The genes are TRBV7-9 and TRBJ1-2; the D is unclear. The CDR3 totals 12 residues. V shed 5 bases and J shed 8 bases, with 12 bases lying between them. Germline values: CDR1 SEHNR, CDR2 FQNEAQ (reference sequence). In nucleotides, the CDR3 is TGTGCCAGCAGCGACTGGTCTGGAGGCTACACCTTC. Encoded protein: CASSDWSGGYTF.

The chain has TRBV2 and TRBJ1-2; D not certain. CDR1 is SNHLY and CDR2 is FYNNEI in the germline V gene. V was pared by 0 bases and J by 2 bases, with 7 bases between. The CDR3 extends over 14 amino acids. CDR3 region: CASSEARLNYGYTF. Written as DNA, the CDR3 is TGTGCCAGCAGTGAAGCGCGGCTCAACTATGGCTACACCTTC.